The present TCR beta chain was sequenced within a study of T-cell reconstitution after alpha-beta-depleted transplantation in children (dated by TCRdb to the mid-2010s). Study-wide context: Using TCR repertoire profiling, the study followed T-cell immune reconstitution in a quantitative way in children after TCRalphabeta/CD19-depleted allogeneic hematopoietic cell transplantation.

Including cysteine and phenylalanine, the CDR3 has 11 amino acids. The only DNA kept is the CDR3, 33 bases in frame from the first base. This clonotype was found many times. Its antigen remains undetermined. No base quality values were provided; no much bigger clone lies one nucleotide off. Libraries were constructed by PCR. The sequencer was an Illumina HiSeq 2500. TCR libraries were prepared with molecular barcoding, using unique molecular identifiers to normalize TCRbeta repertoire quantification. The public reads were reprocessed in TCRdb via fastp at Q25 and MiXCR, keeping in-frame beta chains. Each CDR3 protein gets just one entry, which takes the most common genes and DNA from the rows behind it. The sample profile shows fewer than 400,000 distinct CDR3 sequences; roughly 20% of them were found once. Around 4% of the sample lies in the top ten.

The sample in question was PBMCs from the stem cell graft donor, obtained from the stem cell graft. The TCR was taken from a human donor who donated a stem cell graft to a child with acute myeloid leukemia. The chain is made from TRBV12-3 or TRBV12-4 and TRBJ2-7; the D gene is unclear. The encoded CDR3 is CASATAYEQYF. Read as DNA, the sequence is TGTGCGTCCGCAACGGCCTACGAGCAGTACTTC.